The 21 T cell receptor beta chains below were found in one sample sequenced in a study of cytomegalovirus exposure and HLA in healthy donors. Primers: 60 Vbeta forward and 13 Jbeta reverse. TCRdb's table, derived via immunoSEQ multiplex PCR, lists solely in-frame clones and lacks some. The table records roughly 140,000 clones, roughly 80% of them present only once. Sequencing used PBMCs. The receptors shown here come from a boy aged 2 to 9 in good health and CMV-seronegative.

This clone occurred once. This rearrangement joins TRBV30 to TRBJ2-3, with 10 bases lining up with TRBD2. J lost 6 bases, V lost 4 bases, and 7 bases had no gene match. The CDR3 consists of 14 residues. CDR1 and CDR2 from the germline V gene are GTSNPN and SVGIG (reference sequence). The CDR3 region is CAWNPSGGEDTQYF. CDR3 DNA sequence: TGTGCCTGGAACCCCAGCGGGGGGGAGGATACGCAGTATTTT.

The chain couples TRBV6-6 to TRBJ2-2, with D unclear. V lost 4 bases, J lost 2 bases, and 8 bases lay in between. Germline V lookup: CDR1 MNHNY, CDR2 SVGAGI (reference sequence). This CDR3 is 14 amino acids long. The CDR3 loop reads CASSWAGNTGELFF. The CDR3 bases are TGTGCCAGCAGTTGGGCCGGTAACACCGGGGAGCTGTTTTTT.

This chain uses TRBV19 with TRBJ2-1; D may be TRBD1 (5 bases). Germline assignment: CDR1 LNHDA and CDR2 SQIVND (reference sequence). Trimming removed 11 bases from V and 3 bases from J, with 17 bases in between. This CDR3 comprises 14 residues. This chain's CDR3 is CASTQQAIYNEQFF. DNA of the CDR3: TGTGCCTCGACCCAACAGGCGATCTACAATGAGCAGTTCTTC.

This chain's CDR3 is CSVVEREGLHGELFF. CDR3 nucleotides: TGCAGCGTTGTCGAGCGGGAGGGCCTCCACGGGGAGCTGTTTTTT. The chain is built from TRBV29-1 and TRBJ2-2, with 10 bases matching TRBD2. Per germline, CDR1 SQVTM and CDR2 ANQGSEA. After removal of 4 bases from V and 7 bases from J, the junction contained 9 bases not matched to a gene. The CDR3 is 15 amino acids.

The chain couples TRBV4-2 to TRBJ1-2; D may be TRBD1 (6 bases). CDR1 is LGHNA and CDR2 is YNFKEQ in the germline V gene. V dropped 1 base and J dropped 9 bases, with 12 bases sitting between them. This CDR3 has 13 residues. The CDR3 loop reads CASSQAVQGRYTF. The CDR3 DNA reads TGTGCCAGCAGCCAAGCTGTGCAGGGGCGCTACACCTTC.

The chain combines TRBV5-1 with TRBJ2-5, with D possibly matching TRBD2 (6 bases). This CDR3 is 16 amino acids long. CDR1 and CDR2 from the germline V gene are SGHRS and YFSETQ. Trimming pared 2 bases from V and 1 base from J, leaving 15 bases between. The CDR3 loop reads CASSFGAWGGQETQYF. Written as DNA, the CDR3 is TGCGCCAGCAGCTTTGGGGCCTGGGGAGGCCAAGAGACCCAGTACTTC.

The chain joins TRBV28 to TRBJ2-5; 9 bases match TRBD2. J gave up 11 bases and V 4 bases, and 29 bases lay outside the gene matches. The CDR3 sequence is 20 residues long. Germline loops: CDR1 MDHEN, CDR2 SYDVKM. The CDR3 reads CASSSLSFGVREGHLREQYF. In DNA, the CDR3 is TGTGCCAGCAGTTCGCTCTCCTTTGGTGTGCGGGAGGGCCATCTTAGAGAGCAGTACTTC.

The rearrangement joins TRBV5-1 to TRBJ2-1; weak D call: TRBD2 (6 bases). CDR3 length: 14 amino acids. CDR1 is SGHRS, CDR2 YFSETQ, per germline. Trimming stripped 3 bases from V and 8 bases from J, with 15 bases between. The DNA of the CDR3 is TGCGCCAGCAGCTCGGGCGGGGCGATACATGAGCAGTTCTTC. This gives the protein CASSSGGAIHEQFF.

The CDR3 coding sequence is TGTGCCAGCAGTGATAGAGTGGTCCTAACTAGGGAGCAGTACTTC. Translation: CASSDRVVLTREQYF. The rearrangement joins TRBV2 to TRBJ2-7; weak D call: TRBD2 (5 bases). CDR3 length equals 15 residues. V lost 3 bases to trimming and J lost 7 bases, with 19 bases between them. CDR1 and CDR2 (germline): SNHLY, FYNNEI.

J is TRBJ1-5 and V is TRBV9; TRBD1 matches at 8 bases. Trimming cost V 5 bases and J 0 bases; bases outside gene matches: 16. This CDR3 is built from 19 residues. Per the germline V gene, CDR1 is SGDLS and CDR2 is YYNGEE. The CDR3 nucleotides read TGTGCCAGCAGAATAACGGGACAGGCGCGATTTTATAGCAATCAGCCCCAGCATTTT. Protein sequence: CASRITGQARFYSNQPQHF.

J is TRBJ2-6 and V is TRBV6-5; D is uncertain. This CDR3 is built from 14 residues. V was shortened by 5 bases and J by 0 bases, with 5 bases between the two germline ends. CDR1 and CDR2 from the germline V gene are MNHEY and SVGAGI. CDR3 protein: CASSDNSGANVLTF. As DNA, the CDR3 is TGTGCCAGCAGTGACAACTCTGGGGCCAACGTCCTGACTTTC.

The chain couples TRBV18 to TRBJ1-5; D is possibly TRBD1 (5 bases). The germline gives CDR1 KGHSH, CDR2 LQKENI. Trimming took off 2 bases at V and 5 bases at J, with 16 bases between the two ends. CDR3 length equals 16 residues. The DNA for the CDR3 is TGTGCCAGCTCACCAGCCGGCCAGGGCGACTATCAGCCCCAGCATTTT. It encodes CASSPAGQGDYQPQHF. Based on the CDR3 plus reference TRBV18 and TRBJ1-5, the full variable domain is NAGVMQNPRHLVRRRGQEARLRCSPMKGHSHVYWYRQLPEEGLKFMVYLQKENIIDESGMPKERFSAEFPKEGPSILRIQQVVRGDSAAYFCASSPAGQGDYQPQHFGDGTRLSIL.

V is TRBV5-4 and J is TRBJ2-2; the match to TRBD2 covers 8 bases. The CDR3 is 17 residues long. Per germline, CDR1 SGHNT and CDR2 YYREEE (reference sequence). The junction had 7 bases not matched to a gene; V was cut back by 0 bases and J by 3 bases. The DNA for the CDR3 is TGTGCCAGCAGCTTGGATTCTAGCGGGTATGACACCGGGGAGCTGTTTTTT. It codes for CASSLDSSGYDTGELFF. The variable domain in full, completed from reference TRBV5-4 and TRBJ2-2, reads ETGVTQSPTHLIKTRGQQVTLRCSSQSGHNTVSWYQQALGQGPQFIFQYYREEENGRGNFPPRFSGLQFPNYSSELNVNALELDDSALYLCASSLDSSGYDTGELFFGEGSRLTVL.

The V gene is TRBV27, the J gene TRBJ2-3, with 7 bases fitting TRBD2. After removal of 3 bases from V and 7 bases from J, the junction contained 7 bases not matched to a gene. Germline values: CDR1 MNHEY, CDR2 SMNVEV (reference sequence). The CDR3 is 14 residues long. The CDR3: CASSFFGGGYTQYF. The CDR3 DNA follows: TGTGCCAGCAGTTTTTTCGGCGGGGGTTATACGCAGTATTTT.

This sequence joins TRBV10-3 and TRBJ2-5; TRBD1 aligns across 10 bases. The J call may be faulty, since TRBJ2-7 better matches the DNA end. Germline V gene sequence: CDR1 ENHRY, CDR2 SYGVKD. This CDR3 is built from 16 residues. This chain's CDR3 is CAISDTSTGGLYEQYF. The CDR3 region has the DNA TGTGCCATCAGTGATACTTCGACAGGGGGCCTCTACGAGCAGTACTTC.

The chain carries TRBV5-6 and TRBJ1-2, with TRBD1 matching 8 bases. CDR3 length equals 15 residues. The V segment lost 0 bases and the J segment 4 bases; nucleotides outside the gene matches: 5. CDR1 SGHDT and CDR2 YYEEEE come from the germline V gene. The CDR3 DNA follows: TGTGCCAGCAGCTTGGTTGACAGGGGATCCTATGGCTACACCTTC. This translates into CASSLVDRGSYGYTF.

The rearrangement joins TRBV28 to TRBJ2-1; D might be TRBD1 (6 bases). With 3 bases removed from V and 6 bases from J, the gap between germline ends came to 15 bases. There are 15 residues in the CDR3. Germline lookup yields CDR1 MDHEN and CDR2 SYDVKM. The CDR3 coding sequence is TGTGCCAGCAGTTTCAACCTCAGGACAGCCAATGAGCAGTTCTTC. It yields the protein CASSFNLRTANEQFF.

The rearrangement joins TRBV7-2 to TRBJ2-7, with TRBD2 matching 13 bases. Germline lookup yields CDR1 SGHTA and CDR2 FQGNSA. The V and J ends lost 3 bases and 2 bases, in that order; junction bases with no gene match: 10. The CDR3 has 18 residues. Here the CDR3 reads CASSFPVGTSGTTYEQYF. The CDR3 DNA reads TGTGCCAGCAGCTTTCCGGTTGGGACTAGCGGGACCACCTACGAGCAGTACTTC.

The chain is built from TRBV27 and TRBJ2-5, with TRBD2 identical over 13 bases. This CDR3 is built from 18 residues. The trim removed 1 base at V and 0 bases at J, leaving 5 bases unmatched. Germline V lookup: CDR1 MNHEY, CDR2 SMNVEV (reference sequence). The CDR3 is CASSLLTSGGWYQETQYF. The CDR3 DNA is TGTGCCAGCAGTTTATTGACTAGCGGGGGGTGGTACCAAGAGACCCAGTACTTC.

The CDR3 reads CASSLNGRGLAGPQETQYF. The CDR3 DNA reads as TGTGCCAGCAGCTTAAATGGGCGGGGTCTAGCGGGGCCTCAAGAGACCCAGTACTTC. This sequence joins TRBV7-3 and TRBJ2-5, with 9 bases aligning to TRBD2. Germline V lookup: CDR1 SGHTA, CDR2 FQGTGA. With 1 base clipped from V and 2 bases from J, the junction kept 14 bases outside the gene matches. The CDR3 is 19 amino acids.

V usage is TRBV11-2 and J usage is TRBJ1-5, with D hard to call. V was pared by 1 base and J by 5 bases, with 6 bases between. The CDR3 runs 13 residues. CDR1 SGHAT and CDR2 FQNNGV come from the germline V gene. Here the CDR3 reads CASSLAQDQPQHF. The CDR3 DNA is TGTGCCAGCAGCTTAGCCCAGGATCAGCCCCAGCATTTT.